One and the same sample provided the 10 T cell receptor beta chains below, sequenced in a study of HIV-infected patients and healthy controls. Reverse transcription used around 500 ng RNA and constant-region primers for alpha and beta. Alpha and beta chain libraries were made separately by chain-specific third strand synthesis with multiplexing indices. Each CDR3 protein is one row after TCRdb ran MiXCR on the 5' RACE reads. The sample lists 15,000 to 20,000 distinct CDR3 sequences; 9.5% to 15% were seen once. No cell fractionation was done, so the repertoire covers all unsorted peripheral blood T cells. What was sequenced was blood. Source of these receptors: an adult in good health.

This clonotype was observed a few times. The chain uses TRBV11-2 and TRBJ2-3; a weak D match, TRBD2 (6 bases). The germline gives CDR1 SGHAT, CDR2 FQNNGV. Trimming cost V 0 bases and J 2 bases, with 9 bases left between them. The CDR3 runs 15 residues. The CDR3 coding sequence is TGTGCCAGCAGCTTAGATGGGAGGATCACAGATACGCAGTATTTT. Translation: CASSLDGRITDTQYF.

This clonotype was observed a few times. V and J are TRBV7-9 and TRBJ2-5; 7 bases line up with TRBD1. The CDR3 has 14 amino acids. J lost 1 base, V lost 3 bases, and 2 bases had no gene match. Germline CDR1 is SEHNR and CDR2 is FQNEAQ (reference sequence). CDR3 region: CASSFGTVQETQYF. The CDR3 DNA reads TGTGCCAGCAGCTTTGGGACAGTCCAAGAGACCCAGTACTTC.

V is TRBV12-5 and J is TRBJ1-1; no clear D gene. Trimming took 3 bases from V and 1 from J, leaving 6 bases between them. Germline CDR1 LGHNT, CDR2 FRNRAP. CDR3 length: 13 amino acids. Written as DNA, the CDR3 is TGTGCTAGTGGTTTCGCCTCGAACACTGAAGCTTTCTTT. Translating gives CASGFASNTEAFF. The whole variable domain, remainder taken from reference TRBV12-5 and TRBJ1-1, is DARVTQTPRHKVTEMGQEVTMRCQPILGHNTVFWYRQTMMQGLELLAYFRNRAPLDDSGMPKDRFSAEMPDATLATLKIQPSEPRDSAVYFCASGFASNTEAFFGQGTRLTVV.

The table lists this clonotype with a few counts. V and J are TRBV29-1 and TRBJ2-1; D uncertain. The CDR3 is 11 residues long. Trimming took off 3 bases at V and 3 bases at J, with 3 bases between the two ends. CDR1 and CDR2 (germline): SQVTM, ANQGSEA. The CDR3 here is CSVDNYNEQFF. The CDR3 bases are TGCAGCGTTGACAACTACAATGAGCAGTTCTTC.

A note on this clonotype: A junction end diverges from the germline sequence, so it may reflect a read error. The V gene is TRBV20-1, the J gene TRBJ1-2; the D gene is possibly TRBD1 (6 bases). The CDR3 length is 14 residues. CDR1 and CDR2 from the germline V gene are DFQATT and SNEGSKA (reference sequence). As DNA, the CDR3 is TGCAGTGCTACCGCAGGGGCCGGCCTATATGGTTACACCTTC. It is translated as CSATAGAGLYGYTF.

This clonotype rates as medium-sized (0.01 to 0.1%). The chain recombines TRBV29-1 with TRBJ2-7; 8 bases line up with TRBD1. The CDR3 length is 11 residues. Looked up from germline, CDR1 is SQVTM and CDR2 is ANQGSEA. Trimming at V came to 7 bases and at J to 6 bases, leaving 5 bases not matched to a gene. CDR3 region: CSAGDRLEQYF. As DNA, the CDR3 is TGCAGCGCCGGGGACAGGCTCGAGCAGTACTTC.

In this sample, this clonotype turned up a few times. The genes are TRBV19 and TRBJ2-1, with a weak D call TRBD2 (5 bases). This CDR3 has 14 residues. V shed 3 bases and J shed 2 bases, with 8 bases lying between them. Germline CDR1 LNHDA, CDR2 SQIVND (reference sequence). CDR3 residues: CASSIGSTYNEQFF. The CDR3, as DNA: TGTGCCAGTAGTATTGGGAGCACCTACAATGAGCAGTTCTTC.

This chain connects TRBV11-2 to TRBJ1-1; D remains unclear. CDR1 and CDR2 from the germline V gene are SGHAT and FQNNGV. The V end was cut by 5 bases, the J end by 11 bases, with 12 bases between. The CDR3 contains 11 residues. The CDR3 region is CASSPALGAFF. For the CDR3, the DNA is TGTGCCAGCAGCCCGGCCCTGGGGGCTTTCTTT. The variable domain in full, completed from reference TRBV11-2 and TRBJ1-1, reads EAGVAQSPRYKIIEKRQSVAFWCNPISGHATLYWYQQILGQGPKLLIQFQNNGVVDDSQLPKDRFSAERLKGVDSTLKIQPAKLEDSAVYLCASSPALGAFFGQGTRLTVV.

This clonotype occurred a few times. The genes are TRBV7-2 and TRBJ1-1, with D tentatively TRBD1 (6 bases). CDR1 is SGHTA and CDR2 is FQGNSA in the germline V gene. This CDR3 has 17 residues. Trimming removed 6 bases at V and 4 bases at J, with 24 bases between. CDR3 DNA sequence: TGTGCCAGCAGTTCACGCCGACCGGGGACACGGGGCACTGAAGCTTTCTTT. Protein: CASSSRRPGTRGTEAFF. The whole variable domain, filled in from reference TRBV7-2 and TRBJ1-1, reads GAGVSQSPSNKVTEKGKDVELRCDPISGHTALYWYRQSLGQGLEFLIYFQGNSAPDKSGLPSDRFSAERTGGSVSTLTIQRTQQEDSAVYLCASSSRRPGTRGTEAFFGQGTRLTVV.

By frequency in the sample, this clonotype is medium-sized. The chain employs TRBV20-1 and TRBJ1-1; 12 nucleotides line up with TRBD1. V was clipped by 3 bases and J by 1 base; unmatched bases: 9. Germline V gene lookup returns CDR1 DFQATT and CDR2 SNEGSKA (reference sequence). This CDR3 spans 17 amino acids. Here the CDR3 reads CSASSRGTGGRNTEAFF. The CDR3 DNA is TGCAGTGCTAGTTCCAGGGGGACAGGGGGCAGGAACACTGAAGCTTTCTTT.